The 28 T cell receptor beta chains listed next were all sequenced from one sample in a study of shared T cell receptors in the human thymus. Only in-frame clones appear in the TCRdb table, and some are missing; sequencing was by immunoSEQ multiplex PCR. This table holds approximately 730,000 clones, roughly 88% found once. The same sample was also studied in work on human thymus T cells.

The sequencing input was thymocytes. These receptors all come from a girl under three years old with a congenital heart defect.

CDR3 protein: CASTPEGGMNTEAFF. CDR3 DNA sequence: TGTGCCAGCACCCCAGAGGGGGGGATGAACACTGAAGCTTTCTTT. This chain joins TRBV6-1 and TRBJ1-1, with D possibly TRBD1 on 6 matching bases. The V gene lost 7 bases and the J gene lost 0 bases, with 15 bases spanning the gap. The CDR3 runs 15 residues. Germline CDR1 reads MNHNS; CDR2 reads SASEGT.

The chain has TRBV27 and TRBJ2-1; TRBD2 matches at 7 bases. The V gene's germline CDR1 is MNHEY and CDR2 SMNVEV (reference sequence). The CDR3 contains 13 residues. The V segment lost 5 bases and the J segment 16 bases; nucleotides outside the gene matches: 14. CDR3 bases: TGTGCCAGCAGTAGACTTCGACTAGCCCGATCCTTCTTC. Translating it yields CASSRLRLARSFF.

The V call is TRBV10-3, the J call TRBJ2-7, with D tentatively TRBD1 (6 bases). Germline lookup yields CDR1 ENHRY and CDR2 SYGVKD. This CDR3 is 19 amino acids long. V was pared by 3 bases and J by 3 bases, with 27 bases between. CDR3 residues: CAISDPSLARTANFYEQYF. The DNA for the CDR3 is TGTGCCATCAGTGATCCCTCCCTCGCAAGGACAGCCAATTTCTACGAGCAGTACTTC.

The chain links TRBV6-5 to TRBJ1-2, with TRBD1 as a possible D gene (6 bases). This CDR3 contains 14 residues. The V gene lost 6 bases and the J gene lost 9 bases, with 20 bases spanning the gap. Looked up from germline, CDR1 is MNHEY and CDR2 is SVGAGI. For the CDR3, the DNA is TGTGCCAGCAGCGGGGGGGGGCCCGACGATCGCTACACCTTC. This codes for CASSGGGPDDRYTF.

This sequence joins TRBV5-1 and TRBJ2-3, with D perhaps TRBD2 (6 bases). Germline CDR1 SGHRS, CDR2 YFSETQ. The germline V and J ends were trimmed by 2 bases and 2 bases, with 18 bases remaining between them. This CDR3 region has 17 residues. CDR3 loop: CASSLGWRGDPTDTQYF. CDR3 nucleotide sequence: TGCGCCAGCAGCTTAGGATGGCGGGGAGACCCCACAGATACGCAGTATTTT.

The CDR3 DNA is TGCGCCAGCAGCCCCGTGACAGGGATCGAAAAACTGTTTTTT. Protein sequence: CASSPVTGIEKLFF. The chain links TRBV5-1 to TRBJ1-4; TRBD1 matches at 7 bases. V lost 4 bases and J lost 8; bases outside the gene matches: 8. The CDR3 consists of 14 residues. Germline V gives CDR1 SGHRS, CDR2 YFSETQ.

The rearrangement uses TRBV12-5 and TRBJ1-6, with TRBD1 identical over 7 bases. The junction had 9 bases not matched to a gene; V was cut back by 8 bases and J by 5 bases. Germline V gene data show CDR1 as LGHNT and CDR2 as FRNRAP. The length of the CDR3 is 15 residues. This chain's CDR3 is CASLYRGIHNSPLHF. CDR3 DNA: TGTGCTAGTCTATACAGGGGAATTCATAATTCACCCCTCCACTTT.

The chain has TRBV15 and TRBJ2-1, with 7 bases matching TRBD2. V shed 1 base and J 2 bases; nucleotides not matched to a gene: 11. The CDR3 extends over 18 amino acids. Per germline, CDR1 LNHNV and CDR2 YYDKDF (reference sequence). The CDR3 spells CATSRGPGGLDTYNEQFF. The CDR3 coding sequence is TGTGCCACCAGCAGAGGGCCGGGAGGCCTTGACACCTACAATGAGCAGTTCTTC.

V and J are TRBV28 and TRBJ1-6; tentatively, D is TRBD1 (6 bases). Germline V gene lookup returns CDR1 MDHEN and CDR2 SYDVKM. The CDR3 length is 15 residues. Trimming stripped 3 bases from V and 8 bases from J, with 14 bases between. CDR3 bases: TGTGCCAGCAGTTTGAGGGAGGGGGGACATTCACCCCTCCACTTT. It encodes CASSLREGGHSPLHF.

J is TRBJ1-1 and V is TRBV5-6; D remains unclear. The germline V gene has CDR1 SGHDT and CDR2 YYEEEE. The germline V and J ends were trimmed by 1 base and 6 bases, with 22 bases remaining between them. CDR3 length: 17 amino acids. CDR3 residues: CASSLNSPLEAGAEAFF. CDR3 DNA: TGTGCCAGCAGCTTGAATTCCCCTTTGGAGGCCGGGGCTGAAGCTTTCTTT.

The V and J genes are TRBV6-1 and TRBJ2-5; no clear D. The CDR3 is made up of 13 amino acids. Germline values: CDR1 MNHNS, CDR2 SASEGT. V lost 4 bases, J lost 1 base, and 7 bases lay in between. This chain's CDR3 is CASSGQIQETQYF. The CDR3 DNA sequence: TGTGCCAGCAGTGGCCAGATCCAAGAGACCCAGTACTTC.

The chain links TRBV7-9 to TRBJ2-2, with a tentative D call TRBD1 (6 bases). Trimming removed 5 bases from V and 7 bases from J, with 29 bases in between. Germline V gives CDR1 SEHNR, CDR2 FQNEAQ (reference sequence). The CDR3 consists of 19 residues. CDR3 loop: CASSILSTTGTPEHGELFF. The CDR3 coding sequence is TGTGCCAGCAGCATCCTTTCTACGACCGGGACACCCGAACACGGGGAGCTGTTTTTT.

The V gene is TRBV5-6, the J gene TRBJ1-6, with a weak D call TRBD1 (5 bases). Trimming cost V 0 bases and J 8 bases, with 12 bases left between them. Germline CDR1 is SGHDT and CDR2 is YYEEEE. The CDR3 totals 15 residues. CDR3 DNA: TGTGCCAGCAGCTTGGAAAGGGGAAGCGATTCACCCCTCCACTTT. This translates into CASSLERGSDSPLHF. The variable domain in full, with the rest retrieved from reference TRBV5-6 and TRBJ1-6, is DAGVTQSPTHLIKTRGQQVTLRCSPKSGHDTVSWYQQALGQGPQFIFQYYEEEERQRGNFPDRFSGHQFPNYSSELNVNALLLGDSALYLCASSLERGSDSPLHFGNGTRLTVT.

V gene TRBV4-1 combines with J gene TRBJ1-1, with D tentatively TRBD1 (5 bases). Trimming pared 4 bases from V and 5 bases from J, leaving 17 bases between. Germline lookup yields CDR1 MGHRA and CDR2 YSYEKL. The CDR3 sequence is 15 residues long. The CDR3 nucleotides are TGCGCCAGCAGCCGTCCAGGGTTGAGAAGGACTGAAGCTTTCTTT. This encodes CASSRPGLRRTEAFF.

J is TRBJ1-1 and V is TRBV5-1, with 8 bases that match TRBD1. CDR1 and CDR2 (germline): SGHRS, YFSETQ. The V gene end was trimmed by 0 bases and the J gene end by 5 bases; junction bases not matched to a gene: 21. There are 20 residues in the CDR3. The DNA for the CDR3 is TGCGCCAGCAGCTTGGTTAGCCGGACAGGGTGGGCGCTGTTAGATACTGAAGCTTTCTTT. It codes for CASSLVSRTGWALLDTEAFF.

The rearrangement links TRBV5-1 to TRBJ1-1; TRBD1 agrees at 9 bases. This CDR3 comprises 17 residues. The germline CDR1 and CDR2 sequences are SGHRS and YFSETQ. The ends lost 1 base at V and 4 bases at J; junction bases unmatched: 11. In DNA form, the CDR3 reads TGCGCCAGCAGCTTGTCTACAGGGGGCGCGATGAGCACTGAAGCTTTCTTT. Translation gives CASSLSTGGAMSTEAFF.

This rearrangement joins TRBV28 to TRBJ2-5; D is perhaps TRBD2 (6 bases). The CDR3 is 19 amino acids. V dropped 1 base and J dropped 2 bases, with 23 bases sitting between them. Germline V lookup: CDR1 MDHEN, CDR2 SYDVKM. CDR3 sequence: CASSLSKGKRDSSQETQYF. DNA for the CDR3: TGTGCCAGCAGTTTATCCAAAGGAAAACGGGACTCCTCGCAAGAGACCCAGTACTTC.

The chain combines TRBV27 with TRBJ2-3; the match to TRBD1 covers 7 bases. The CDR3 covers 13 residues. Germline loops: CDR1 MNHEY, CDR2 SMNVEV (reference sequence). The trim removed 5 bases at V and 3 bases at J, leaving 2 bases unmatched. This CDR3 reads CASSHRGTDTQYF. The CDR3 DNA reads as TGTGCCAGCAGTCACAGGGGTACAGATACGCAGTATTTT.

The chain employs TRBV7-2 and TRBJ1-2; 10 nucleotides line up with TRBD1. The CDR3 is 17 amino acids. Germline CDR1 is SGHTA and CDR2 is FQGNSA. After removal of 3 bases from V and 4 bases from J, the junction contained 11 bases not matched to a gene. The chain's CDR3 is CASSFTGTGDGGYGYTF. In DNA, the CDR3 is TGTGCCAGCAGCTTTACCGGGACAGGGGATGGAGGCTATGGCTACACCTTC.

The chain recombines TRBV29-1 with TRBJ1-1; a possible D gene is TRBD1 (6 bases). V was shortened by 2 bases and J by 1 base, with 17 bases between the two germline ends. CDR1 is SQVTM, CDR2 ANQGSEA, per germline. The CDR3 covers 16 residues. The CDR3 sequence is CSVERQAWVSNTEAFF. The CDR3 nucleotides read TGCAGCGTTGAACGACAGGCCTGGGTTTCGAACACTGAAGCTTTCTTT.

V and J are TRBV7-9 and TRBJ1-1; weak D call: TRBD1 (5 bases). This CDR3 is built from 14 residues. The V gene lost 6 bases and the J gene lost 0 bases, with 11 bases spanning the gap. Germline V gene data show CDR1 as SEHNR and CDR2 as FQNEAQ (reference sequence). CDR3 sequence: CASRRQIMNTEAFF. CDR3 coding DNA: TGTGCCAGCAGACGACAGATCATGAACACTGAAGCTTTCTTT. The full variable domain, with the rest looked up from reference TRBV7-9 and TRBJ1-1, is DTGVSQNPRHKITKRGQNVTFRCDPISEHNRLYWYRQTLGQGPEFLTYFQNEAQLEKSRLLSDRFSAERPKGSFSTLEIQRTEQGDSAMYLCASRRQIMNTEAFFGQGTRLTVV.

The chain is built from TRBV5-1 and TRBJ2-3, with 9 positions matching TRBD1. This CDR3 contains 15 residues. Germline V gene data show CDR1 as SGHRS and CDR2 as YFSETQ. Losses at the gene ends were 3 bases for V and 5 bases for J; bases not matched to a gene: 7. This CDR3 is CASSSRDRDQDTQYF. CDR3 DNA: TGCGCCAGCAGCTCCCGGGACAGGGATCAAGATACGCAGTATTTT.

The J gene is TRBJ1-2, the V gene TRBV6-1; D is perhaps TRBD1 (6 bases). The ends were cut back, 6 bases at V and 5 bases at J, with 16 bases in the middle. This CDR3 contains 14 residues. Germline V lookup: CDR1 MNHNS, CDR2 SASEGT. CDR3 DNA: TGTGCCAGCAGCGAGGGACAAGACCCGTATGGCTACACCTTC. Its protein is CASSEGQDPYGYTF.

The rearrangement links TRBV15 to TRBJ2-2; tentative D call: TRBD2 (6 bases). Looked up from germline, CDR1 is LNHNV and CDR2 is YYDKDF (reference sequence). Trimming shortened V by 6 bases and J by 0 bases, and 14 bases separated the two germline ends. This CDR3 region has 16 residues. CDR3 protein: CATRMAGLTNTGELFF. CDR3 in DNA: TGTGCCACCAGGATGGCCGGACTAACGAACACCGGGGAGCTGTTTTTT. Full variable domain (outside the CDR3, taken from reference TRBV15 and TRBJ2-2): DAMVIQNPRYQVTQFGKPVTLSCSQTLNHNVMYWYQQKSSQAPKLLFHYYDKDFNNEADTPDNFQSRRPNTSFCFLDIRSPGLGDTAMYLCATRMAGLTNTGELFFGEGSRLTVL.

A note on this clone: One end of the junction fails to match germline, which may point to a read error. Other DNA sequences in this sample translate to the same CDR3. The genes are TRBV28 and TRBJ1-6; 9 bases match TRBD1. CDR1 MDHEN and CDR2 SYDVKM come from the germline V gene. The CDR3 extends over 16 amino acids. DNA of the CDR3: TGTGCCAGCAGTCTGAACAGGGGGCGAGGTAATTCCCCCCTCCACTTT. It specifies CASSLNRGRGNSPLHF.

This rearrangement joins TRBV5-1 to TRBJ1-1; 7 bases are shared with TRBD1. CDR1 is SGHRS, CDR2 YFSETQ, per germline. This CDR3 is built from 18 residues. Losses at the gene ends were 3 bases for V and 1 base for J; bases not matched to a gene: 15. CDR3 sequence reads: CASSSSPDRARRNTEAFF. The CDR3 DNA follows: TGCGCCAGCAGCTCTAGCCCTGACAGGGCGAGGAGGAACACTGAAGCTTTCTTT.

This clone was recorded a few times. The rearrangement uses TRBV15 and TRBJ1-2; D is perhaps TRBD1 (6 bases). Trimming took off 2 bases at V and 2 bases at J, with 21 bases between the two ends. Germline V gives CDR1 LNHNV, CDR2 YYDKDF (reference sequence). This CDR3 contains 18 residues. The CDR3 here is CATSRFATGAHQNYGYTF. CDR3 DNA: TGTGCCACCAGCAGATTTGCGACAGGCGCACACCAAAACTATGGCTACACCTTC.

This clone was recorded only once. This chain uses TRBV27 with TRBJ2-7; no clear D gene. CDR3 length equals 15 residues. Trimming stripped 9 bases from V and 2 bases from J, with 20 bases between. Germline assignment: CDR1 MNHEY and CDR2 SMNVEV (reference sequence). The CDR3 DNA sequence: TGTGCCAGTCAAGCTTATGGCTCAGGAACCTACGAGCAGTACTTC. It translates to CASQAYGSGTYEQYF.